This T cell receptor (beta chain) was captured in a study of T cells in Graves' hyperthyroidism and ophthalmopathy. Across the whole study: Any treatment followed the collection of peripheral blood at initial diagnosis. Study conclusions and caveats: The model predicted ophthalmopathy a median approximately 6.3 months before onset. Among clonotypes expanded in thyroid above 0.001, most were also found in blood.

Researchers took RNA transcripts and amplified the TCR beta CDR3 regions from them. RT-PCR in the first round (using the HTBI primer set) targeted the TCR CDR3. TCRdb re-called the multiplex PCR reads through MiXCR, storing one row per CDR3 protein. The sample contains 350,000 or so distinct CDR3 sequences, 17% of which appear only once. There are many counts of this clonotype. What it binds is unknown. Participants, patients aged 18 to 65, had newly diagnosed hyperthyroidism with a duration under 2 months. Trimming left V 2 bases short and J 4 bases short, with 12 bases between. The CDR3 is 15 amino acids. The germline V gene encodes CDR1 SGHAT and CDR2 FQNNGV.

The rearrangement links TRBV11-2 to TRBJ1-3, with D possibly TRBD1 on 5 matching bases. The sequenced sample was blood. This clonotype originated in a woman in her thirties with Graves' hyperthyroidism that later progressed to Graves' ophthalmopathy. The CDR3 sequence: CASSLSVGEGNTIYF. CDR3 DNA: TGTGCCAGCAGCTTATCAGTAGGGGAAGGAAACACCATATATTTT.